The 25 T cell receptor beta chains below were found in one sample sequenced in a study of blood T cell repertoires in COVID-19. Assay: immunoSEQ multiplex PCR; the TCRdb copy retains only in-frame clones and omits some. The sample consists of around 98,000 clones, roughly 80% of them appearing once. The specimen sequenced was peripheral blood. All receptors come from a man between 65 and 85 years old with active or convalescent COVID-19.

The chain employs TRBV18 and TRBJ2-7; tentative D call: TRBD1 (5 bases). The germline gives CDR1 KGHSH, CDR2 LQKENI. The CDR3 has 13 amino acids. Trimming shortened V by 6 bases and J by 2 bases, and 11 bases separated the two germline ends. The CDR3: CASSKDRAYEQYF. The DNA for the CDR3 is TGTGCCAGCTCGAAAGACAGAGCCTACGAGCAGTACTTC.

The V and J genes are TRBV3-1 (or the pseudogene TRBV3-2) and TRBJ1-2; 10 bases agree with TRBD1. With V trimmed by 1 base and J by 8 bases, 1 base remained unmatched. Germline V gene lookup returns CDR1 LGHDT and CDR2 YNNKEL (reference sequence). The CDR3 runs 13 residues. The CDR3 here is CASSQGDRGGYTF. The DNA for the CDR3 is TGTGCCAGCAGCCAAGGGGACAGGGGCGGCTACACCTTC.

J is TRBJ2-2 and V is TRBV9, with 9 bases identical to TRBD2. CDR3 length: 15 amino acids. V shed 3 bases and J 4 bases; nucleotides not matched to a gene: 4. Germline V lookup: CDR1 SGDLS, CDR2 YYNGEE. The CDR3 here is CASSEVAGVTGELFF. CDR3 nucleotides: TGTGCCAGCAGCGAGGTAGCGGGGGTCACCGGGGAGCTGTTTTTT.

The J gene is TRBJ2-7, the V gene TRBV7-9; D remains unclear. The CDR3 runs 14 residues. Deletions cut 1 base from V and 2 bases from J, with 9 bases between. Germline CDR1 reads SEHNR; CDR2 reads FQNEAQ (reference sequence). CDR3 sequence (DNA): TGTGCCAGCAGCTTAGTTGGGCCAACCTACGAGCAGTACTTC. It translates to CASSLVGPTYEQYF.

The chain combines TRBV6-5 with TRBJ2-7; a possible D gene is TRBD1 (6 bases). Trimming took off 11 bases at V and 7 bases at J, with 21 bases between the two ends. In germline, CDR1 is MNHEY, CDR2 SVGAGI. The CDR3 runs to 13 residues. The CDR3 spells CACLGPGVKEQYF. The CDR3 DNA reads TGTGCCTGTCTGGGTCCAGGGGTGAAAGAGCAGTACTTC.

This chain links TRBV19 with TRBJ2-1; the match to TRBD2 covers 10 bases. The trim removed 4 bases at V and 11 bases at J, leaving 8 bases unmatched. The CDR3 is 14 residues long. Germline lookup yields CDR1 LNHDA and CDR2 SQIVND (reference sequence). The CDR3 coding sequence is TGTGCCAGTAGTAGGACTAGCGGATTTCTTCAGCAGTTCTTC. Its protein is CASSRTSGFLQQFF. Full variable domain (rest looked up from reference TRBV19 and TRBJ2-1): DGGITQSPKYLFRKEGQNVTLSCEQNLNHDAMYWYRQDPGQGLRLIYYSQIVNDFQKGDIAEGYSVSREKKESFPLTVTSAQKNPTAFYLCASSRTSGFLQQFFGPGTRLTVL.

The CDR3: CASSRSSGNTIYF. CDR3 DNA sequence: TGTGCCAGTAGCAGAAGCTCTGGAAACACCATATATTTT. The chain combines TRBV19 with TRBJ1-3; D call uncertain. Germline CDR1 is LNHDA and CDR2 is SQIVND (reference sequence). V was clipped by 6 bases and J by 0 bases, with 6 bases between them. The CDR3 extends over 13 amino acids.

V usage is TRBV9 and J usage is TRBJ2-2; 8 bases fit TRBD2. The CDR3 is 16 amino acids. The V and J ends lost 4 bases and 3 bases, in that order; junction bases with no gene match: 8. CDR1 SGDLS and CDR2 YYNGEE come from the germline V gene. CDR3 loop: CASSPRAGAHTGELFF. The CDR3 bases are TGTGCCAGCAGCCCGCGAGCGGGGGCCCACACCGGGGAGCTGTTTTTT.

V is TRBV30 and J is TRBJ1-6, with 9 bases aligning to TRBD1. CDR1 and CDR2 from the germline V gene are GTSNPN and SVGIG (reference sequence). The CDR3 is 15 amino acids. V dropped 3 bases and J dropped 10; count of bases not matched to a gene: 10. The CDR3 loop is CAWRTPGQGFSPLHF. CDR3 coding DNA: TGTGCCTGGAGGACACCGGGACAGGGTTTCTCACCCCTCCACTTT.

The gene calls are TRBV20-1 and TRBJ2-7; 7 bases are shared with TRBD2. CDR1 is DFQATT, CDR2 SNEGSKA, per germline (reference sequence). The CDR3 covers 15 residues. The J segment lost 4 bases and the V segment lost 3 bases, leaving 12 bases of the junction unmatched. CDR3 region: CSASFPNSGAYEQYF. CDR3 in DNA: TGCAGTGCTAGTTTCCCGAACAGCGGGGCGTACGAGCAGTACTTC.

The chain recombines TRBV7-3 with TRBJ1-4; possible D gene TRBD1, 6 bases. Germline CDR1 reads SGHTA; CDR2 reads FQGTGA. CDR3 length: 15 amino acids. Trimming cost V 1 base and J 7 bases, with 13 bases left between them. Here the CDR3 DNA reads TGTGCCAGCAGCTTAAGGGGGACATCGGGTGAAAAACTGTTTTTT. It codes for CASSLRGTSGEKLFF.

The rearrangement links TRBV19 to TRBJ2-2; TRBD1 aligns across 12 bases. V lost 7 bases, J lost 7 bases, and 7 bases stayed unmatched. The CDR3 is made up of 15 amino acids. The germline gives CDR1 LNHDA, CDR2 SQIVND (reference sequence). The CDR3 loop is CASKPGQGAGGELFF. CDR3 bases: TGTGCCAGTAAACCGGGACAGGGGGCTGGCGGGGAGCTGTTTTTT.

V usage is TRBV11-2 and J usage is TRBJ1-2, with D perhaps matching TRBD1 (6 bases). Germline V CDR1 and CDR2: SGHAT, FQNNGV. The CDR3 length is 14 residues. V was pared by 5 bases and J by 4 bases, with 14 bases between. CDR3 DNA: TGTGCCAGCAGCGCAGGGGCCGGGTTCTATGGCTACACCTTC. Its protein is CASSAGAGFYGYTF. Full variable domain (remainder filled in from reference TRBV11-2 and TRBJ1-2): EAGVAQSPRYKIIEKRQSVAFWCNPISGHATLYWYQQILGQGPKLLIQFQNNGVVDDSQLPKDRFSAERLKGVDSTLKIQPAKLEDSAVYLCASSAGAGFYGYTFGSGTRLTVV.

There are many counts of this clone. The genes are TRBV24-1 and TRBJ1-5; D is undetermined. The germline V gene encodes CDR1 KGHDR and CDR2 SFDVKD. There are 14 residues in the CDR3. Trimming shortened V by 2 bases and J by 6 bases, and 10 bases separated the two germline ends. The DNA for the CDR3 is TGTGCCACCAGTGATTCGCACAAAAGTCAGCCCCAGCATTTT. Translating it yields CATSDSHKSQPQHF.

CDR3 amino acids: CASSLGGLGYGYTF. The CDR3 DNA follows: TGTGCCAGCAGCTTAGGGGGGCTAGGCTATGGCTACACCTTC. The chain uses TRBV7-8 and TRBJ1-2; maybe TRBD1 (6 bases). Germline V CDR1 and CDR2: SGHVS, FQNEAQ. The V and J ends lost 1 base and 4 bases respectively, with 10 bases between them. This CDR3 has 14 amino acids.

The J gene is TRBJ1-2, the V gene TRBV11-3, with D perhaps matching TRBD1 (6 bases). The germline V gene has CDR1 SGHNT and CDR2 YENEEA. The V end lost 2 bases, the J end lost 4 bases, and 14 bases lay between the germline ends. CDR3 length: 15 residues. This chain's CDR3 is CASSLTSTGSYGYTF. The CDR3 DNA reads TGTGCCAGCAGCTTAACCTCGACAGGAAGCTATGGCTACACCTTC.

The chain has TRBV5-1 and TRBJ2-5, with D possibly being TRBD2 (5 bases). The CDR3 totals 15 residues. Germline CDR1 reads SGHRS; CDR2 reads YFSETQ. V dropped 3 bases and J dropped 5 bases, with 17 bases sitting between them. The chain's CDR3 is CASSSMGEAEETQYF. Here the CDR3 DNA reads TGCGCCAGCAGCTCCATGGGAGAGGCGGAGGAGACCCAGTACTTC.

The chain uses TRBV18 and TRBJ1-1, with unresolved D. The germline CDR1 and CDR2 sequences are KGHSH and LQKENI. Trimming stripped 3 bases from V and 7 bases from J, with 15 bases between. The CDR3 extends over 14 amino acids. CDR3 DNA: TGTGCCAGCTCACCCCCCGCCCAGGCCGGTGAAGCTTTCTTT. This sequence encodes CASSPPAQAGEAFF.

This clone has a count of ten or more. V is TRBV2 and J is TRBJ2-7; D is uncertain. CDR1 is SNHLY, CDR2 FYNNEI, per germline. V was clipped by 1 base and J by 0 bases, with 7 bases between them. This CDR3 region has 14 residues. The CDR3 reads CASSEGYNSYEQYF. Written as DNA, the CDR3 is TGTGCCAGCAGTGAAGGGTACAACTCCTACGAGCAGTACTTC.

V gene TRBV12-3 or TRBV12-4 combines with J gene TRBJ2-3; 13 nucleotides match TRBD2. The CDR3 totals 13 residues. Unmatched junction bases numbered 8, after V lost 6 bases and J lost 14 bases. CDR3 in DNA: TGTGCCAGCAGAATGACTAGCGGGGGGCAAGGGTATTTT. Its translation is CASRMTSGGQGYF.

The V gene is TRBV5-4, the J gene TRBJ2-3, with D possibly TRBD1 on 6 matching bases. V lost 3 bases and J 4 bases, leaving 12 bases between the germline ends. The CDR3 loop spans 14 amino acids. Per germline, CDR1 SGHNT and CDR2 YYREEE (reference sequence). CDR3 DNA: TGTGCCAGCAGCTACCGGGACATCGCAGATACGCAGTATTTT. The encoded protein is CASSYRDIADTQYF. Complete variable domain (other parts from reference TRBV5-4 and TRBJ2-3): ETGVTQSPTHLIKTRGQQVTLRCSSQSGHNTVSWYQQALGQGPQFIFQYYREEENGRGNFPPRFSGLQFPNYSSELNVNALELDDSALYLCASSYRDIADTQYFGPGTRLTVL.

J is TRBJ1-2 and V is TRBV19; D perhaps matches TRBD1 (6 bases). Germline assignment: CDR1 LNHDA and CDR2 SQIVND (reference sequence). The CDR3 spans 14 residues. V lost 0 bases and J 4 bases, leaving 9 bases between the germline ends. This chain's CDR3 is CASSIEVDSYGYTF. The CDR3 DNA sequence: TGTGCCAGTAGTATAGAGGTGGACAGCTATGGCTACACCTTC.

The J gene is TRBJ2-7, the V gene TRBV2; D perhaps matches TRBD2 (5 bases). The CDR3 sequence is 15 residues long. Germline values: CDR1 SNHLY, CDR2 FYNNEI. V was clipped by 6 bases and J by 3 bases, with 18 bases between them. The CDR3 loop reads CASRADRTLGYEQYF. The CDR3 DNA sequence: TGTGCCAGCAGAGCGGACCGAACCCTAGGCTACGAGCAGTACTTC.

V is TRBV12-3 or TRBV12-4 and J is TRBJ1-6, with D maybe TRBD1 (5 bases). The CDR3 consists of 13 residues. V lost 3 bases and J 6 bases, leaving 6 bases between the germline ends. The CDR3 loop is CASSFQGNSPLHF. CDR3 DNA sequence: TGTGCCAGCAGTTTCCAGGGTAATTCACCCCTCCACTTT.

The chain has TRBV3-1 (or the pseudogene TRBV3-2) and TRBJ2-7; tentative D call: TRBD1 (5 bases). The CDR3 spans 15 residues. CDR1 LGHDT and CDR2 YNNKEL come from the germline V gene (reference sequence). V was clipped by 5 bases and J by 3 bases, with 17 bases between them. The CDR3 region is CASSWTSRTNYEQYF. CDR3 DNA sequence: TGTGCCAGCAGCTGGACCAGCAGGACAAACTACGAGCAGTACTTC.